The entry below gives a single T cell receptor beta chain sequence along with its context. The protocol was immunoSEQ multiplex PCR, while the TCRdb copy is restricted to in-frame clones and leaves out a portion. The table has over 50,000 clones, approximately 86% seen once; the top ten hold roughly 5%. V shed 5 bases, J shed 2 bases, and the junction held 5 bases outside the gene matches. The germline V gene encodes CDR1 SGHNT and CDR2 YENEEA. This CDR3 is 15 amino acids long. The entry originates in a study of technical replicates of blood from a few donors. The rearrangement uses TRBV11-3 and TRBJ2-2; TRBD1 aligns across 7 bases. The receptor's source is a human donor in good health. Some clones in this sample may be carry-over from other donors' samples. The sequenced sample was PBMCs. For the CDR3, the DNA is TGTGCCAGCAGCCTCCGGACAGGAAACACCGGGGAGCTGTTTTTT. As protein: CASSLRTGNTGELFF.